This T cell receptor beta chain was captured in a study of spatial heterogeneity in lung cancer. Study-wide context: PBMC samples from follow-up, where available, were sequenced a median of approximately 24 months after resection. Study results and limitations: In blood, ubiquitous expanded tumor TCRs appeared more at resection than follow-up.

A unique molecular identifier was carried by every single TCR cDNA molecule. TCRdb re-derived calls from the 5' RACE reads in MiXCR, one entry per CDR3 protein. The sample has 45,000 to 55,000 distinct CDR3 sequences, about 12% seen once. This clonotype was seen at least ten times. The antigen remains undetermined. The sample's time point: blood at routine non-recurrence follow-up after resection. From tumor, nontumor lung or frozen PBMC, whole RNA was taken unsorted for sequencing. This receptor was identified in a male donor with early-stage non-small cell lung cancer. Source: PBMCs, taken at follow-up.

DNA for the CDR3: TGTGCCAGCAGCTTATCGGGGACAGGGGACGATGAGCAGTTCTTC. Protein product: CASSLSGTGDDEQFF. The chain recombines TRBV7-2 with TRBJ2-1; TRBD1 agrees at 10 bases. The germline CDR1 and CDR2 sequences are SGHTA and FQGNSA. The CDR3 extends over 15 amino acids. Trimming took 2 bases from V and 8 from J; bases not matched to a gene: 6.